This T cell receptor (beta chain) was observed in a study of tumor-infiltrating lymphocytes in oesophageal squamous cell carcinoma. The CDR3 runs 14 residues. CDR1 and CDR2 from the germline V gene are SGHKS and YYEKEE (reference sequence). V lost 5 bases and J lost 3, with 11 bases in between. TCRdb fed the PCR reads into MiXCR, producing one record per CDR3 protein. Of tens of thousands of distinct CDR3 sequences in the sample, about a third were seen once. This clonotype was picked up many times. This TCR came from a female donor with esophageal squamous cell carcinoma. Sample: esophageal tumor tissue. The chain carries TRBV5-5 and TRBJ2-2, with a tentative D call TRBD2 (5 bases). The CDR3 DNA is TGTGCCAGCAGTAGGGAGAGGGACACCGGGGAGCTGTTTTTT. It is translated as CASSRERDTGELFF.